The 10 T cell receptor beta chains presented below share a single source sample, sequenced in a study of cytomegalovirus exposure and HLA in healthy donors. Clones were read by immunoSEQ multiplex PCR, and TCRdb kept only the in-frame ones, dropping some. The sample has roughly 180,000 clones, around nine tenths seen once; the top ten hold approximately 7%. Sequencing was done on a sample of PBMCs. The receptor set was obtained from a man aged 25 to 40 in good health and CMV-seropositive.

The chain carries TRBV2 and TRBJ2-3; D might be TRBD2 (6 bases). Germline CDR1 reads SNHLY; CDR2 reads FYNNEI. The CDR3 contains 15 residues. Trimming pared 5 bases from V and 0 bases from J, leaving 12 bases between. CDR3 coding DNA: TGTGCCAGCAGTCAAGGGACTTCTAGCACAGATACGCAGTATTTT. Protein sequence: CASSQGTSSTDTQYF. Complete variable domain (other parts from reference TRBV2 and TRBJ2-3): EPEVTQTPSHQVTQMGQEVILRCVPISNHLYFYWYRQILGQKVEFLVSFYNNEISEKSEIFDDQFSVERPDGSNFTLKIRSTKLEDSAMYFCASSQGTSSTDTQYFGPGTRLTVL.

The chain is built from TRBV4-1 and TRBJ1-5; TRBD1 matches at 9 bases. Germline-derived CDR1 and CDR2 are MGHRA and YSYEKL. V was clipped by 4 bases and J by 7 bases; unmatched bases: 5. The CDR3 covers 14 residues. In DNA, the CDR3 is TGCGCCAGCAGCCGAGGACAGGGGCAACAGCCCCAGCATTTT. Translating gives CASSRGQGQQPQHF.

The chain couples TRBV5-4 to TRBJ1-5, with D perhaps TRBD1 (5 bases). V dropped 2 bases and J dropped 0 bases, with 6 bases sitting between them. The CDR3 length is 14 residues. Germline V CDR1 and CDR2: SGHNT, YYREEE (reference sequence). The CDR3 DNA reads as TGTGCCAGCAGCTTAGGGGTTAGCAATCAGCCCCAGCATTTT. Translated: CASSLGVSNQPQHF.

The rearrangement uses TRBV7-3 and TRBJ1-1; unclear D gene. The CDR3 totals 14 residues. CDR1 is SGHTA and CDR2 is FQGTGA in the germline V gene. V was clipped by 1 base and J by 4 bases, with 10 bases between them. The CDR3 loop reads CASSLNPSSTEAFF. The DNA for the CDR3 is TGTGCCAGCAGCTTAAACCCAAGTAGCACTGAAGCTTTCTTT.

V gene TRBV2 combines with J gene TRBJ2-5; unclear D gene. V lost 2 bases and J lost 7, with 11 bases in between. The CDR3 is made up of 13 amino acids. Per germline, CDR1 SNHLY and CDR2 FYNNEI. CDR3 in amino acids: CASSELGGRTQYF. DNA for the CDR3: TGTGCCAGCAGTGAATTGGGTGGAAGGACCCAGTACTTC.

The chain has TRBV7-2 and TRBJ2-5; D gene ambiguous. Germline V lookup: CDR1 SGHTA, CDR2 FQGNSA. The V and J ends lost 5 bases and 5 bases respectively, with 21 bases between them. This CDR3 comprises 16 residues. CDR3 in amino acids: CASSQRSYWARETQYF. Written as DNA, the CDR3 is TGTGCCAGCAGCCAAAGGTCGTACTGGGCGAGGGAGACCCAGTACTTC. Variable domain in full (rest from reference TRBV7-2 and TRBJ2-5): GAGVSQSPSNKVTEKGKDVELRCDPISGHTALYWYRQSLGQGLEFLIYFQGNSAPDKSGLPSDRFSAERTGGSVSTLTIQRTQQEDSAVYLCASSQRSYWARETQYFGPGTRLLVL.

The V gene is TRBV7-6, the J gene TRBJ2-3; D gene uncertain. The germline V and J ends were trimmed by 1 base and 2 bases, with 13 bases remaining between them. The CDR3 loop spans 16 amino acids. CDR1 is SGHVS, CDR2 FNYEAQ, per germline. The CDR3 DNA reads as TGTGCCAGCAGCTTAGAACCCGACGTTACCACAGATACGCAGTATTTT. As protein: CASSLEPDVTTDTQYF.

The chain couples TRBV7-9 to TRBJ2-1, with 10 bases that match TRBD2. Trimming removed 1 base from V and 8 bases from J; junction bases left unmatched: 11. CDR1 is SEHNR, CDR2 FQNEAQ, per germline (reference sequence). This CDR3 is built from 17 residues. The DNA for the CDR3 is TGTGCCAGCAGCTTAGGCGGGGGACTCCTAGCGGGAGATGAGCAGTTCTTC. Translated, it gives CASSLGGGLLAGDEQFF.

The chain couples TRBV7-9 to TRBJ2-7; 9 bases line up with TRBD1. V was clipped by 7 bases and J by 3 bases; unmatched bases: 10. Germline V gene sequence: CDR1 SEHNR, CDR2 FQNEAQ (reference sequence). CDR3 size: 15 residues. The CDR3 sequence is CASISVGTGHYEQYF. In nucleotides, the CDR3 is TGTGCCAGCATCTCGGTTGGGACAGGGCACTACGAGCAGTACTTC.

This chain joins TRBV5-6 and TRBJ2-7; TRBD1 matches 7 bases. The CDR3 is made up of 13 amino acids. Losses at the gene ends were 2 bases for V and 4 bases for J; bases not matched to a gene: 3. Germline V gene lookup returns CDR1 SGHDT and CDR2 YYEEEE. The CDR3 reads CASSFGTVYEQYF. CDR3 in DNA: TGTGCCAGCAGCTTCGGGACAGTTTACGAGCAGTACTTC.